Listed here are 9 T cell receptor beta chains from one sample, sequenced in a study of T-cell memory formation after mild COVID-19. TCRdb independently ran MiXCR on the 5' RACE reads; one entry per CDR3 protein. The data hold under 450,000 distinct CDR3 sequences, with 20% to 30% observed a single time. Sequenced input: PBMCs or a T cell subset sorted from them (not recorded which). The source is an adult woman who had mild COVID-19 (a few samples of this study predate the infection). Cell type and time point are not known.

This chain connects TRBV5-6 to TRBJ1-1, with D uncertain. Trimming took 0 bases from V and 10 from J, leaving 4 bases between them. Germline lookup yields CDR1 SGHDT and CDR2 YYEEEE. This CDR3 is built from 10 residues. CDR3 coding DNA: TGTGCCAGCAGCTTGGCCGGAGCTTTCTTT. Its translation: CASSLAGAFF.

This clonotype was detected a few times. This chain connects TRBV7-3 to TRBJ2-2; tentative D call: TRBD2 (5 bases). Germline V gene data show CDR1 as SGHTA and CDR2 as FQGTGA. V was pared by 1 base and J by 1 base, with 10 bases between. There are 16 residues in the CDR3. CDR3 nucleotides: TGTGCCAGCAGCTTAAGAGGGAGAGTGAACACCGGGGAGCTGTTTTTT. This codes for CASSLRGRVNTGELFF. Combining the CDR3 with reference TRBV7-3 and TRBJ2-2 gives the whole variable domain GAGVSQTPSNKVTEKGKYVELRCDPISGHTALYWYRQSLGQGPEFLIYFQGTGAADDSGLPNDRFFAVRPEGSVSTLKIQRTERGDSAVYLCASSLRGRVNTGELFFGEGSRLTVL.

The chain carries TRBV5-6 and TRBJ2-2; TRBD2 agrees at 7 bases. The CDR3 consists of 16 residues. Germline values: CDR1 SGHDT, CDR2 YYEEEE. J gave up 4 bases and V 4 bases, and 10 bases lay outside the gene matches. CDR3 amino acids: CASSRRGWGGTGELFF. For the CDR3, the DNA is TGTGCCAGCAGCAGACGGGGCTGGGGGGGCACCGGGGAGCTGTTTTTT.

The rearrangement uses TRBV12-3 or TRBV12-4 and TRBJ2-4; D gene ambiguous. This CDR3 comprises 12 residues. The V and J ends lost 6 bases and 4 bases respectively, with 7 bases between them. Here the CDR3 reads CASRAEKNIQYF. The CDR3 nucleotides are TGTGCCAGCAGGGCCGAGAAAAACATTCAGTACTTC.

V is TRBV7-9 and J is TRBJ1-1; D is undetermined. Germline values: CDR1 SEHNR, CDR2 FQNEAQ (reference sequence). The germline V and J ends were trimmed by 2 bases and 1 base, with 11 bases remaining between them. The CDR3 loop spans 15 amino acids. The CDR3 region has the DNA TGTGCCAGCAGCTTATACCAGACACAGAACACTGAAGCTTTCTTT. This gives the protein CASSLYQTQNTEAFF.

The chain joins TRBV7-3 to TRBJ1-1; 8 bases align to TRBD1. CDR1 is SGHTA, CDR2 FQGTGA, per germline. Trimming took 5 bases from V and 0 from J; bases not matched to a gene: 5. The CDR3 length is 15 residues. CDR3 loop: CASSATGGMNTEAFF. Here the CDR3 DNA reads TGTGCCAGCAGCGCTACAGGGGGAATGAACACTGAAGCTTTCTTT. The full variable domain, rest sourced from reference TRBV7-3 and TRBJ1-1, is GAGVSQTPSNKVTEKGKYVELRCDPISGHTALYWYRQSLGQGPEFLIYFQGTGAADDSGLPNDRFFAVRPEGSVSTLKIQRTERGDSAVYLCASSATGGMNTEAFFGQGTRLTVV.

This clonotype was picked up a small number of times. V gene TRBV7-2 combines with J gene TRBJ2-1; 10 nucleotides align to TRBD2. The CDR3 spans 17 residues. Germline assignment: CDR1 SGHTA and CDR2 FQGNSA. The junction had 11 bases not matched to a gene; V was cut back by 5 bases and J by 4 bases. The CDR3 sequence: CASSNGRSGRGYNEQFF. The CDR3 DNA follows: TGTGCCAGCAGCAACGGGAGGAGCGGGAGGGGGTACAATGAGCAGTTCTTC.

The CDR3 reads CATSETRDRYNEQFF. Here the CDR3 DNA reads TGTGCCACCAGTGAGACCCGGGACCGCTACAATGAGCAGTTCTTC. The chain employs TRBV24-1 and TRBJ2-1; D is perhaps TRBD1 or TRBD2 (5 bases each). Trimming cost V 4 bases and J 3 bases, with 12 bases left between them. Germline-derived CDR1 and CDR2 are KGHDR and SFDVKD. This CDR3 contains 15 residues.

This clonotype was detected many times. The rearrangement joins TRBV7-2 to TRBJ2-1, with 7 bases identical to TRBD2. This CDR3 spans 15 amino acids. Unmatched junction bases numbered 2, after V lost 3 bases and J lost 0 bases. The germline CDR1 and CDR2 sequences are SGHTA and FQGNSA. DNA for the CDR3: TGTGCCAGCAGCTTCCGCGGGAGCTCCTACAATGAGCAGTTCTTC. It translates to CASSFRGSSYNEQFF.